The 27 T cell receptor beta chains below come from one sample, sequenced in a study of cytomegalovirus exposure and HLA in healthy donors. Profiled with immunoSEQ multiplex PCR; TCRdb holds only in-frame clones, not every one. The table lists under 200,000 clones, roughly 91% of them singletons. The source material was PBMCs. Receptors originate from a man younger than 35 in good health and CMV-seropositive.

By frequency in the sample, this clone is medium-sized. Mismatch with germline at one junction end may stem from a read error. The chain couples TRBV7-7 to TRBJ2-5; D may be TRBD1 (5 bases). The CDR3 covers 15 residues. Germline lookup yields CDR1 SSHAT and CDR2 FNYEAQ (reference sequence). CDR3 DNA: TGTGCTAGCAGCTTGGGAAGACAGTACCAAGAGACCCAGTACTTC. This gives the protein CASSLGRQYQETQYF.

The chain links TRBV28 to TRBJ2-7; TRBD2 matches 12 bases. CDR1 and CDR2 (germline): MDHEN, SYDVKM. This CDR3 spans 16 amino acids. Trimming cost V 0 bases and J 4 bases; bases outside gene matches: 4. In DNA, the CDR3 is TGTGCCAGCAGTTTATGGGGGACTAGCGGGTCGTACGAGCAGTACTTC. It translates to CASSLWGTSGSYEQYF.

J is TRBJ2-7 and V is TRBV5-8; D not resolved. Per the germline V gene, CDR1 is SGHTS and CDR2 is YDEGEE. Between the trimmed V and J ends, which lost 0 bases and 3 bases, there was a span of 13 bases. CDR3 length: 15 residues. The CDR3 region is CASSLAGSRNYEQYF. The CDR3 coding sequence is TGTGCCAGCAGCTTGGCAGGTAGTCGGAACTACGAGCAGTACTTC.

DNA of the CDR3: TGTGCCAGCAGTCCCCATGGAGGAGTTAGCAATCAGCCCCAGCATTTT. Its protein is CASSPHGGVSNQPQHF. The chain carries TRBV27 and TRBJ1-5, with D unresolved. Germline CDR1 MNHEY, CDR2 SMNVEV (reference sequence). Trimming cost V 5 bases and J 0 bases, with 14 bases left between them. CDR3 length equals 16 residues.

The V and J genes are TRBV28 and TRBJ2-4; D is perhaps TRBD2 (5 bases). V lost 5 bases and J 3 bases, leaving 29 bases between the germline ends. The CDR3 has 20 amino acids. Germline V gene data show CDR1 as MDHEN and CDR2 as SYDVKM. CDR3 in amino acids: CASSPTPRLAVEFGKNIQYF. CDR3 sequence (DNA): TGTGCCAGCAGTCCAACCCCCCGGCTAGCAGTTGAGTTCGGCAAAAACATTCAGTACTTC.

The chain is built from TRBV25-1 and TRBJ1-2, with D perhaps matching TRBD1 (6 bases). Germline CDR1 reads MGHDK; CDR2 reads SYGVNS. The CDR3 runs to 16 residues. V lost 1 base and J 1 base, leaving 13 bases between the germline ends. The CDR3 sequence: CASSESRGANNYGYTF. CDR3 coding DNA: TGTGCCAGCAGTGAATCTCGGGGGGCCAATAACTATGGCTACACCTTC.

This clone was seen a handful of times. This sequence joins TRBV2 and TRBJ1-1; D gene unclear. The germline V and J ends were trimmed by 7 bases and 0 bases, with 9 bases remaining between them. The CDR3 is 13 amino acids. Germline V lookup: CDR1 SNHLY, CDR2 FYNNEI. CDR3 residues: CASMNTLNTEAFF. The CDR3 nucleotides read TGTGCCAGCATGAACACCTTGAACACTGAAGCTTTCTTT.

J is TRBJ2-3 and V is TRBV28; D unclear. CDR3 length equals 13 residues. The V end lost 7 bases, the J end lost 6 bases, and 14 bases lay between the germline ends. Germline-derived CDR1 and CDR2 are MDHEN and SYDVKM. CDR3 nucleotide sequence: TGTGCCAGCAACGCCAAGGCGGTGGATACGCAGTATTTT. Its protein is CASNAKAVDTQYF.

The chain combines TRBV28 with TRBJ1-5, with 9 bases aligning to TRBD1. V gave up 6 bases and J gave up 5 bases; unmatched junction bases: 8. CDR1 is MDHEN, CDR2 SYDVKM, per germline. The CDR3 is made up of 15 amino acids. CDR3 sequence (DNA): TGTGCCAGCAGACGAGGGACAGGGTCACATCAGCCCCAGCATTTT. The encoded protein is CASRRGTGSHQPQHF.

This clone was counted a few times. The chain couples TRBV6-5 to TRBJ2-7; D perhaps matches TRBD1 (6 bases). Germline values: CDR1 MNHEY, CDR2 SVGAGI. The CDR3 runs to 13 residues. The ends were cut back, 8 bases at V and 1 base at J, with 12 bases in the middle. The CDR3 is CASAPTGSYEQYF. The CDR3 DNA follows: TGTGCCAGCGCTCCCACAGGGTCCTACGAGCAGTACTTC.

The chain is built from TRBV7-9 and TRBJ1-2; 7 bases map to TRBD1. Germline V gene lookup returns CDR1 SEHNR and CDR2 FQNEAQ (reference sequence). V was pared by 2 bases and J by 4 bases, with 13 bases of the junction left unmatched. The CDR3 runs to 17 residues. The chain's CDR3 is CASSLPPGQEVIYGYTF. The DNA for the CDR3 is TGTGCCAGCAGCTTACCCCCCGGACAGGAAGTAATCTATGGCTACACCTTC.

The rearrangement uses TRBV2 and TRBJ2-2; the match to TRBD1 covers 11 bases. The germline V gene has CDR1 SNHLY and CDR2 FYNNEI. CDR3 size: 13 residues. V dropped 6 bases and J dropped 8; count of bases not matched to a gene: 2. The CDR3 sequence is CASSGQGAGELFF. The CDR3, as DNA: TGTGCCAGCAGCGGACAGGGGGCGGGGGAGCTGTTTTTT.

This clone appeared once. The chain is built from TRBV5-1 and TRBJ2-1, with 9 bases identical to TRBD1. There are 16 residues in the CDR3. V shed 0 bases and J 0 bases; nucleotides not matched to a gene: 1. Looked up from germline, CDR1 is SGHRS and CDR2 is YFSETQ. This CDR3 is CASSLATGGSYNEQFF. The CDR3 DNA reads as TGCGCCAGCAGCTTGGCGACAGGGGGCTCCTACAATGAGCAGTTCTTC. Filled out from reference TRBV5-1 and TRBJ2-1, the complete variable domain reads KAGVTQTPRYLIKTRGQQVTLSCSPISGHRSVSWYQQTPGQGLQFLFEYFSETQRNKGNFPGRFSGRQFSNSRSEMNVSTLELGDSALYLCASSLATGGSYNEQFFGPGTRLTVL.

The J gene is TRBJ1-2, the V gene TRBV5-6, with D maybe TRBD1 (5 bases). Germline V CDR1 and CDR2: SGHDT, YYEEEE. V lost 4 bases and J 8 bases, leaving 15 bases between the germline ends. The CDR3 contains 13 residues. The CDR3 nucleotides read TGTGCCAGCAGCCCGTCTGGGGGACTAGGCTACACCTTC. It encodes CASSPSGGLGYTF. Filled out from reference TRBV5-6 and TRBJ1-2, the complete variable domain reads DAGVTQSPTHLIKTRGQQVTLRCSPKSGHDTVSWYQQALGQGPQFIFQYYEEEERQRGNFPDRFSGHQFPNYSSELNVNALLLGDSALYLCASSPSGGLGYTFGSGTRLTVV.

The chain is built from TRBV5-1 and TRBJ2-1; no firm D call. Between the trimmed V and J ends, which lost 0 bases and 2 bases, there was a span of 9 bases. CDR1 is SGHRS, CDR2 YFSETQ, per germline. The CDR3 has 15 residues. The CDR3 sequence: CASSLEPEAYNEQFF. The CDR3 nucleotides are TGCGCCAGCAGCTTGGAGCCAGAGGCCTACAATGAGCAGTTCTTC.

This clone came up once. The genes are TRBV5-1 and TRBJ2-5; D is perhaps TRBD2 (5 bases). The CDR3 sequence is 15 residues long. The V and J ends lost 4 bases and 4 bases respectively, with 17 bases between them. Per germline, CDR1 SGHRS and CDR2 YFSETQ. DNA of the CDR3: TGCGCCAGCAGCCTAGCAATTGTCCCTGTAGAGACCCAGTACTTC. It yields the protein CASSLAIVPVETQYF.

This chain joins TRBV19 and TRBJ2-4; the D gene is possibly TRBD1 (5 bases). Trimming cost V 8 bases and J 0 bases, with 14 bases left between them. The CDR3 loop spans 15 amino acids. CDR1 LNHDA and CDR2 SQIVND come from the germline V gene (reference sequence). In nucleotides, the CDR3 is TGTGCCAGTCGCGACAGTCTCCTAGCCAAAAACATTCAGTACTTC. Amino acid sequence: CASRDSLLAKNIQYF.

In regard to this clone: A read error may account for a junction end that differs from germline. The gene calls are TRBV7-7 and TRBJ2-7, with D perhaps matching TRBD2 (5 bases). The CDR3 sequence is 20 residues long. The germline gives CDR1 SSHAT, CDR2 FNYEAQ (reference sequence). The CDR3 sequence: CASSLEIEGACKHSEYEQYF. The CDR3 DNA reads TGTGCTAGCAGCTTAGAGATAGAGGGAGCGTGCAAACACAGCGAATACGAGCAGTACTTC.

This chain connects TRBV6-5 to TRBJ2-2, with 8 bases lining up with TRBD1. The junction had 8 bases not matched to a gene; V was cut back by 10 bases and J by 4 bases. This CDR3 contains 14 residues. The germline CDR1 and CDR2 sequences are MNHEY and SVGAGI. This CDR3 is CATTTGQGTGELFF. In DNA, the CDR3 is TGTGCCACCACGACAGGACAGGGCACCGGGGAGCTGTTTTTT.

In nucleotides, the CDR3 is TGTGCCAGCAGTTTCGACAGGGGGGGAGAGCAGTACTTC. The encoded protein is CASSFDRGGEQYF. The rearrangement joins TRBV27 to TRBJ2-7, with 9 nucleotides matching TRBD1. Germline trimming cut 3 bases from V and 7 bases from J; bases unmatched to any gene: 4. The CDR3 is 13 residues long. Germline V gene data show CDR1 as MNHEY and CDR2 as SMNVEV (reference sequence).

The CDR3 sequence is CAWSTTGTVNTGELFF. In DNA form, the CDR3 reads TGTGCCTGGAGTACGACCGGGACAGTTAACACCGGGGAGCTGTTTTTT. The chain carries TRBV30 and TRBJ2-2; 7 bases match TRBD1. With V trimmed by 2 bases and J by 2 bases, 8 bases remained unmatched. Per germline, CDR1 GTSNPN and CDR2 SVGIG (reference sequence). The CDR3 is 16 amino acids.

This chain links TRBV11-2 with TRBJ2-7, with 11 bases identical to TRBD2. The V and J ends lost 6 bases and 2 bases, in that order; junction bases with no gene match: 9. This CDR3 region has 16 residues. Germline loops: CDR1 SGHAT, CDR2 FQNNGV. The CDR3 sequence is CASRVQGTSGTYEQYF. In nucleotides, the CDR3 is TGTGCCAGCAGGGTGCAAGGGACTAGCGGTACCTACGAGCAGTACTTC. Full variable domain (rest looked up from reference TRBV11-2 and TRBJ2-7): EAGVAQSPRYKIIEKRQSVAFWCNPISGHATLYWYQQILGQGPKLLIQFQNNGVVDDSQLPKDRFSAERLKGVDSTLKIQPAKLEDSAVYLCASRVQGTSGTYEQYFGPGTRLTVT.

Points on this clone: One end of the junction is discordant with germline, which a read error may explain. This chain links TRBV7-7 with TRBJ2-7; weak D call: TRBD1 (6 bases). The CDR3 is made up of 13 amino acids. The germline V gene has CDR1 SSHAT and CDR2 FNYEAQ (reference sequence). Here the CDR3 reads CASSDRDIGEQYF. The CDR3 DNA follows: TGTGCTAGCAGCGACCGGGACATTGGCGAGCAGTACTTC.

V and J are TRBV5-4 and TRBJ2-5; a possible D gene is TRBD1 (6 bases). Germline CDR1 SGHNT, CDR2 YYREEE (reference sequence). Trimming cost V 5 bases and J 5 bases, with 13 bases left between them. The CDR3 totals 13 residues. CDR3 DNA sequence: TGTGCCAGCAGGTCCGGGACACGGGAGACCCAGTACTTC. It yields the protein CASRSGTRETQYF.

The rearrangement joins TRBV6-6 to TRBJ1-1; D call uncertain. V lost 4 bases and J lost 12, with 9 bases in between. The germline V gene has CDR1 MNHNY and CDR2 SVGAGI (reference sequence). This CDR3 spans 10 amino acids. CDR3 residues: CASSSERSFF. In DNA, the CDR3 is TGTGCCAGCAGTTCCGAACGGTCTTTCTTT.

This chain uses TRBV28 with TRBJ2-7; TRBD1 agrees at 8 bases. Trimming at V came to 3 bases and at J to 5 bases, leaving 6 bases not matched to a gene. This CDR3 is built from 14 residues. CDR1 and CDR2 from the germline V gene are MDHEN and SYDVKM. The DNA for the CDR3 is TGTGCCAGCAGTTTGGACAGGGTGGGAAACGAGCAGTACTTC. It is translated as CASSLDRVGNEQYF.

V usage is TRBV27 and J usage is TRBJ2-7, with TRBD2 identical over 9 bases. The junction had 8 bases not matched to a gene; V was cut back by 4 bases and J by 4 bases. The germline gives CDR1 MNHEY, CDR2 SMNVEV (reference sequence). The CDR3 runs 15 residues. The CDR3 is CASSSPSGNFYEQYF. In DNA form, the CDR3 reads TGTGCCAGCAGTTCCCCTAGCGGGAACTTTTACGAGCAGTACTTC.